These T cell receptor beta chains were read from a single sample in a study of cytomegalovirus exposure and HLA in healthy donors. Profiled with immunoSEQ multiplex PCR; TCRdb holds only in-frame clones, not every one. The data contain around 90,000 clones, under 90% of them singletons. The source material was PBMCs. Receptor source: a man between 50 and 59 years old in good health and CMV-seronegative. The CDR3 runs from the conserved cysteine through the conserved F or W. D genes are given only for firm matches. Clone size, where shown, is once, few, many, or a class for clones that have expanded.

TRBJ2-7 | TRBV23-1 | . | TRBD2 | 14 | TGCGCCAGTGATTCTGCGGGAGGGCCGTACGAGCAGTACTTC | CASDSAGGPYEQYF
TRBJ2-1 | TRBV2 | . | . | 15 | TGTGCCAGCCTGTTGCGGGGGCCCCTGAACAATGAGCAGTTCTTC | CASLLRGPLNNEQFF
TRBJ1-5 | TRBV19 | . | TRBD1 | 20 | TGTGCCAGTAGTATAGATGGGGGGAACAGGGGGGTTTATAGCAATCAGCCCCAGCATTTT | CASSIDGGNRGVYSNQPQHF
TRBJ2-3 | TRBV7-2 | . | TRBD2 | 17 | TGTGCCAGCAGCAATACCTTCAGCGGGAGGAACACAGATACGCAGTATTTT | CASSNTFSGRNTDTQYF
TRBJ2-5 | TRBV28 | . | . | 14 | TGTGCCAGCAGTTTATCAGGACTCCAAGAGACCCAGTACTTC | CASSLSGLQETQYF
TRBJ1-1 | TRBV19 | . | . | 13 | TGTGCCAGTAGTATTGGAAGGGGAACTGAAGCTTTCTTT | CASSIGRGTEAFF
TRBJ2-7 | TRBV6-1 | . | . | 15 | TGTGCCAGCGGAGGAGGGGGGGCCCGCCCCTACGAGCAGTACTTC | CASGGGGARPYEQYF
TRBJ2-7 | TRBV28 | . | . | 11 | TGTGCCAGCAGTTTGCGGGGTGGGCAGTACTTC | CASSLRGGQYF
TRBJ1-1 | TRBV2 | many | . | 12 | TGTGCCAGTCACCGGGACATCACTGAAGCTTTCTTT | CASHRDITEAFF
TRBJ2-3 | TRBV19 | . | TRBD2 | 18 | TGTGCCAGTAGTATCATTTTTCGGCGGGAGGACTACACAGATACGCAGTATTTT | CASSIIFRREDYTDTQYF
TRBJ2-1 | TRBV5-1 | . | TRBD2 | 16 | TGCGCCAGCAGCCCCCGGCTAGCGGACCTCTACAATGAGCAGTTCTTC | CASSPRLADLYNEQFF
TRBJ1-1 | TRBV7-2 | . | . | 14 | TGTGCCAGCAGCTTAGTCCACAGCTACACTGAAGCTTTCTTT | CASSLVHSYTEAFF
TRBJ2-5 | TRBV11-2 | . | TRBD2 | 13 | TGTGCCAGCGGGCGGGGGGATCAAGAGACCCAGTACTTC | CASGRGDQETQYF
TRBJ2-3 | TRBV18 | . | TRBD1 | 17 | TGTGCCAGCTCACCTGGGACAGGGGATGGTGGGACAGATACGCAGTATTTT | CASSPGTGDGGTDTQYF
TRBJ1-2 | TRBV7-2 | . | . | 16 | TGTGCCAGCAGCTTAGAATACGGACGGGAGGAGAGTGGCTACACCTTC | CASSLEYGREESGYTF
TRBJ1-2 | TRBV4-2 | . | . | 16 | TGTGCCAGCAGCCAAGAAGGTTCACAGGCGAGCTATGGCTACACCTTC | CASSQEGSQASYGYTF
TRBJ2-7 | TRBV19 | . | TRBD1 | 13 | TGTGCCAGTAGTAAGACAGGGGAGAACGAGCAGTACTTC | CASSKTGENEQYF
TRBJ2-3 | TRBV15 | . | . | 15 | TGTGCCACCAGCAGAGAAAGAGTAGTAGCAGATACGCAGTATTTT | CATSRERVVADTQYF
TRBJ1-1 | TRBV6-4 | few | . | 13 | TGTGCCAGCAGCGAGACATGGAACACTGAAGCTTTCTTT | CASSETWNTEAFF
TRBJ1-3 | TRBV18 | . | . | 13 | TGTGCCAGCTCACCACCCTCTAGAAACACCATATATTTT | CASSPPSRNTIYF
TRBJ1-5 | TRBV4-3 | . | TRBD1 | 19 | TGCGCCAGCAGCCACGATGTGGGGACAGGGGACTATAGCAATCAGCCCCAGCATTTT | CASSHDVGTGDYSNQPQHF
TRBJ1-5 | TRBV7-3 | . | . | 19 | TGTGCCAGCAGCTTAAAGGGGGTGGAAGGGCTCGAGGGCAATCAGCCCCAGCATTTT | CASSLKGVEGLEGNQPQHF
TRBJ2-2 | TRBV28 | . | TRBD1 | 16 | TGTGCCAGCCGGACAGGAGAGAATGCGAACACCGGGGAGCTGTTTTTT | CASRTGENANTGELFF
TRBJ2-3 | TRBV9 | few | TRBD2 | 16 | TGTGCCAGCAGCGTATTCCTAGCGGCCCGGGAGGATACGCAGTATTTT | CASSVFLAAREDTQYF
TRBJ2-2 | TRBV2 | . | . | 14 | TGTGCCAGCAGTGATACCAGGAGGCCCGGGGAGCTGTTTTTT | CASSDTRRPGELFF